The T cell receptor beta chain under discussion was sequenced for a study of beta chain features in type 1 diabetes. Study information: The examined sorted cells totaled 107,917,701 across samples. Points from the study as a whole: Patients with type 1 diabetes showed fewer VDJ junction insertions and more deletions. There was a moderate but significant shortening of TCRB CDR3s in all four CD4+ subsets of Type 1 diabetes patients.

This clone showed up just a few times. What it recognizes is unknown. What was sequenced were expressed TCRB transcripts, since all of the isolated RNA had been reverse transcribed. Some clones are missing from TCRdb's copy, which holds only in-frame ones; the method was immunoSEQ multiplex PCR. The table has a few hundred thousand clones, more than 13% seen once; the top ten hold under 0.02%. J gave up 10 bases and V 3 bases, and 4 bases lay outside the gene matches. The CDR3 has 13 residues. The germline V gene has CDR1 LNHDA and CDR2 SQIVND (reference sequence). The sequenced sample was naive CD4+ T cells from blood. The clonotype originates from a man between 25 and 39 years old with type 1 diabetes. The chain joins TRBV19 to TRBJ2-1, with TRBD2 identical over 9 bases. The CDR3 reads CASSIGSGGEQFF. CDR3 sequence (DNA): TGTGCCAGTAGTATCGGTAGCGGGGGCGAGCAGTTCTTC.